The text below deals with one T cell receptor (beta chain). One end of the junction varies from germline; a read error may be responsible. Assay: immunoSEQ multiplex PCR; the TCRdb copy retains only in-frame clones and omits some. The repertoire holds 2 million to 2.5 million clones, approximately 93% seen once, with approximately 0.4% in the top ten. The donors were all Caucasian adults (living in Nashville, Tennessee). Into CD45RA+ naive and CD45RA-negative memory subsets, the CD4+ cells were split. This record belongs to a study of shared clonotypes between healthy human individuals. For the study at large: CD4 naive and CD4 memory each took three plates per donor, while CD8 naive took two and CD8 memory one.

The sample taken for sequencing was naive CD4+ T cells from PBMCs. The subset denotes: CD45RA+ positively selected. This receptor was identified in a man between 18 and 29 years old in good health. Some clones in this sample may be carry-over from other donors' samples.

DNA for the CDR3: TGTGCCAGCAGGGTAGTAAGCTCCTACAATGAGCAGTTCTTC. This sequence encodes CASRVVSSYNEQFF. The rearrangement links TRBV9 to TRBJ2-1; D call uncertain. Germline CDR1 and CDR2: SGDLS and YYNGEE. The CDR3 is made up of 14 amino acids.